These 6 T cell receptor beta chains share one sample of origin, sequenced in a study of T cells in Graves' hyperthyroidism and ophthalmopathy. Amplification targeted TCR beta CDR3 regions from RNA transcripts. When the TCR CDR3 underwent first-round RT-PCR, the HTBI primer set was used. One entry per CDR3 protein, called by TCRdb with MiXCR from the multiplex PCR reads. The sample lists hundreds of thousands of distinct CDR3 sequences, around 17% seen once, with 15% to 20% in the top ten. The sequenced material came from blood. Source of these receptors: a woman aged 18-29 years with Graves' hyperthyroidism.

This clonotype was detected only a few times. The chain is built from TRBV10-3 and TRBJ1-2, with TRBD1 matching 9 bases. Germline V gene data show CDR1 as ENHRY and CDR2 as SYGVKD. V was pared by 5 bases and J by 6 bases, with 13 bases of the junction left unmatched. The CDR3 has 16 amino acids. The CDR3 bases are TGTGCCATCAGTTTAAAGAGGGACAGGGAGAGGGATGGCTACACCTTC. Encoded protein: CAISLKRDRERDGYTF.

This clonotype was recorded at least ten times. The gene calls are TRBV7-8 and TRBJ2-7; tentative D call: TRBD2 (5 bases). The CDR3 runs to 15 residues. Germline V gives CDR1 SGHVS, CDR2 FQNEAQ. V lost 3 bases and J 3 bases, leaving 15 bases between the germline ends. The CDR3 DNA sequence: TGTGCCAGCAGCTTTTTTAGCCGGAGGAACTACGAGCAGTACTTC. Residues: CASSFFSRRNYEQYF.

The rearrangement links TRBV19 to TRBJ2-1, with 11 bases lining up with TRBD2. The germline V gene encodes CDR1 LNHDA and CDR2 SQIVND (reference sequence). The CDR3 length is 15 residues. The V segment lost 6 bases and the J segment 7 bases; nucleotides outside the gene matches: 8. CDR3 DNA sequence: TGTGCCAGTAGGTCGATAGCGGGGGGGCCGAATGAGCAGTTCTTC. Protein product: CASRSIAGGPNEQFF. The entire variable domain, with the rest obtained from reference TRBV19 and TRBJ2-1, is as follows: DGGITQSPKYLFRKEGQNVTLSCEQNLNHDAMYWYRQDPGQGLRLIYYSQIVNDFQKGDIAEGYSVSREKKESFPLTVTSAQKNPTAFYLCASRSIAGGPNEQFFGPGTRLTVL.

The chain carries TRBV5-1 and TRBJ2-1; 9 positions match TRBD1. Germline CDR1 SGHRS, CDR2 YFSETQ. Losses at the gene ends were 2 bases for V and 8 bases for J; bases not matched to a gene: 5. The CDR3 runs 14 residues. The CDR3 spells CASSFVNRGHEQFF. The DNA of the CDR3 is TGCGCCAGCAGCTTCGTAAACAGGGGGCATGAGCAGTTCTTC. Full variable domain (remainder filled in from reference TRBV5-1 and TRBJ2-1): KAGVTQTPRYLIKTRGQQVTLSCSPISGHRSVSWYQQTPGQGLQFLFEYFSETQRNKGNFPGRFSGRQFSNSRSEMNVSTLELGDSALYLCASSFVNRGHEQFFGPGTRLTVL.

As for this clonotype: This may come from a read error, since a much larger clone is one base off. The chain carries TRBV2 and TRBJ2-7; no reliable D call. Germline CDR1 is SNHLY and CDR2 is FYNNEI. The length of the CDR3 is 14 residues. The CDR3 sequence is CASSARTAGHEQCF. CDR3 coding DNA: TGTGCCAGCAGTGCCCGCACCGCTGGCCACGAGCAGTGCTTC.

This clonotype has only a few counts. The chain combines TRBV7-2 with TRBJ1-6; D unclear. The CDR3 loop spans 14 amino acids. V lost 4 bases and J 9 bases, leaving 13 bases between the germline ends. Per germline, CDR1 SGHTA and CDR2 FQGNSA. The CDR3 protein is CASSSPYPGSPLHF. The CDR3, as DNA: TGTGCCAGCAGCTCCCCCTACCCGGGTTCACCCCTCCACTTT.